This T cell receptor (beta chain) was documented in a study of blood T cell repertoires in COVID-19. Clones were sequenced by immunoSEQ multiplex PCR, and TCRdb holds only the in-frame ones, with some missing. The sample yields around 180,000 clones, approximately 85% seen once. The sequence derives from a human donor with active or convalescent COVID-19. The donor label of this sample is uncertain. Sequenced sample: peripheral blood.

DNA of the CDR3: TGTGCCAGCAGCGTAGTGGCGGGGGGCGCAGATTCAACTGAAGCTTTCTTT. This gives the protein CASSVVAGGADSTEAFF. The chain couples TRBV9 to TRBJ1-1, with D possibly matching TRBD1 (6 bases). The CDR3 length is 17 residues. Germline CDR1 SGDLS, CDR2 YYNGEE. The V end was cut by 0 bases, the J end by 5 bases, with 20 bases between.